One sample yielded the 5 T cell receptor beta chains listed below, sequenced in a study of cytomegalovirus exposure and HLA in healthy donors. In the PCR, 60 Vbeta and 13 Jbeta primers were used. TCRdb's table, derived via immunoSEQ multiplex PCR, lists solely in-frame clones and lacks some. Its listing shows 100,000 to 150,000 clones. The sample was PBMCs. The receptors stem from a woman aged 40 to 50 in good health and CMV-seronegative.

V usage is TRBV7-8 and J usage is TRBJ2-3; 10 bases are shared with TRBD2. The ends lost 2 bases at V and 2 bases at J; junction bases unmatched: 4. CDR1 SGHVS and CDR2 FQNEAQ come from the germline V gene. This CDR3 comprises 16 residues. The CDR3 nucleotides are TGTGCCAGCAGCTTACGTAGCGGGGGGACCACAGATACGCAGTATTTT. This codes for CASSLRSGGTTDTQYF.

The V call is TRBV28, the J call TRBJ1-3; D is unresolved. The CDR3 has 14 amino acids. Germline assignment: CDR1 MDHEN and CDR2 SYDVKM. V dropped 5 bases and J dropped 4 bases, with 12 bases sitting between them. Written as DNA, the CDR3 is TGTGCCAGCAGTCCCACGGGGTCCGGAAACACCATATATTTT. Protein: CASSPTGSGNTIYF.

The rearrangement uses TRBV4-1 and TRBJ1-1; D not certain. The V end lost 1 base, the J end lost 0 bases, and 15 bases lay between the germline ends. Germline values: CDR1 MGHRA, CDR2 YSYEKL. This CDR3 has 17 amino acids. The CDR3 protein is CASSQAVPEIMNTEAFF. CDR3 sequence (DNA): TGCGCCAGCAGCCAAGCGGTCCCGGAGATAATGAACACTGAAGCTTTCTTT.

The chain is built from TRBV5-1 and TRBJ1-1; D call uncertain. The V and J ends lost 2 bases and 5 bases respectively, with 13 bases between them. Germline V gene data show CDR1 as SGHRS and CDR2 as YFSETQ. The CDR3 loop spans 14 amino acids. The CDR3 region is CASSFAGLGTEAFF. The CDR3 DNA reads as TGCGCCAGCAGCTTCGCGGGCCTAGGGACTGAAGCTTTCTTT.

This chain joins TRBV6-5 and TRBJ1-5; D is possibly TRBD1 (6 bases). Looked up from germline, CDR1 is MNHEY and CDR2 is SVGAGI. This CDR3 is built from 14 residues. The V end lost 2 bases, the J end lost 4 bases, and 9 bases lay between the germline ends. This CDR3 reads CASSYRGRNQPQHF. The CDR3 DNA reads as TGTGCCAGCAGTTACAGGGGGAGAAATCAGCCCCAGCATTTT.